This T cell receptor (beta chain) emerged from a study of OX40 agonist ivuxolimab in advanced cancers. Study-level information: Enrolled patients in dose escalation had cancers that were hepatocellular carcinoma, melanoma, renal cell or head and neck cancer. Partial responses were achieved by three patients: one hepatocellular carcinoma, two cutaneous melanoma. General study results and limits: Those patients achieving a partial response at 0.1-3.0 mg/kg showed among the lowest clonal expansion.

Here immunoSEQ multiplex PCR was the method, and the copy in TCRdb shows in-frame clones only, minus some. The sample lists over 100,000 clones, 80% to 90% occurring once. The V end was cut by 3 bases, the J end by 4 bases, with 12 bases between. The germline gives CDR1 WSHSY, CDR2 SAAADI. The CDR3 extends over 14 amino acids. Prior autoimmune disease or systemic immunosuppression barred patients. The table lists this clone with a few counts. Its matching antigen is unknown. The gene calls are TRBV10-2 and TRBJ1-2; D not certain. The receptor was derived from an adult with an advanced solid tumor such as melanoma, head and neck, liver or kidney cancer. Sample: CD4+ or CD8+ T cells sorted from blood, taken in a trial of the OX40 agonist ivuxolimab. The CDR3 protein is CASSDSSRSYGYTF. CDR3 DNA sequence: TGCGCCAGCAGTGATTCGTCTCGGAGCTATGGCTACACCTTC.